This T cell receptor beta chain originates from a study of blood T cell repertoires in COVID-19. Study-wide background: The United States, Italy and Spain were the sources of the acute and convalescent COVID-19 samples. T cells, B-cell-depleted T cells, or PBMCs provided the cDNA or gDNA that served as material.

Original processing notes: Amplification of reference gene primers was used by the study to estimate nucleated cell counts. Only in-frame clones appear in the TCRdb table, and some are missing; sequencing was by immunoSEQ multiplex PCR. The V and J calls and clone size come from that table; D and trimming were worked out from the DNA. The sample yields over 130,000 clones, roughly 84% seen once. This CDR3 contains 18 residues. Germline V gene lookup returns CDR1 MNHEY and CDR2 SMNVEV (reference sequence). With 6 bases clipped from V and 0 bases from J, the junction kept 9 bases outside the gene matches. While infection was still active, Seattle patients were enrolled and then followed longitudinally.

Source material: peripheral blood. The sequence came from a young man with COVID-19, enrolled during active disease. The chain recombines TRBV27 with TRBJ2-1; 12 nucleotides line up with TRBD1. DNA of the CDR3: TGTGCCAGCAGAAAGGGACAGGGGGCCCCCCTCTCCTACAATGAGCAGTTCTTC. Translated: CASRKGQGAPLSYNEQFF.